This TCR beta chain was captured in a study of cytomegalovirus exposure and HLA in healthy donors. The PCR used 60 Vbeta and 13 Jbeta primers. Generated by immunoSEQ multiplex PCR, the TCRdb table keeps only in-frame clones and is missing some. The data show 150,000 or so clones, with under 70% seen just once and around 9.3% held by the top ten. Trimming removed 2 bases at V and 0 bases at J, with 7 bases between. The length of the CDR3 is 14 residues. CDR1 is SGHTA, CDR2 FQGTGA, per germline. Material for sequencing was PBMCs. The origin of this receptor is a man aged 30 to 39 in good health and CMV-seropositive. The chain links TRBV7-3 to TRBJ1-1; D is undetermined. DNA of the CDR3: TGTGCCAGCAGCTTAGACAACATGAACACTGAAGCTTTCTTT. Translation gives CASSLDNMNTEAFF.